The sequence of this TCR beta chain was determined in a study of T cell responses to AZD1222 COVID-19 vaccine. Study results and limitations: Clonal diversity was possibly underestimated, and white British individuals and females predominated among donors. Spike-specific TCR breadth and depth went up after people got two AZD1222 doses. It was only 6 or 7 AZD1222 recipients who were seropositive at baseline. Targets within unmutated variant regions were reportedly found for nearly half of spike-specific TCRs.

The V gene end was trimmed by 2 bases and the J gene end by 4 bases; junction bases not matched to a gene: 10. The germline CDR1 and CDR2 sequences are KGHSH and LQKENI. The CDR3 totals 17 residues. Comment on this clone: No antigen is known for it.

Sequencing used immunoSEQ multiplex PCR; TCRdb keeps in-frame clones, though not all of them. The sample includes approximately 160,000 clones, about 92% of them seen just once. The sequence was obtained from an adult in good health. Sequenced here: peripheral blood, sampled on day 0 of AZD1222 vaccination. The V call is TRBV18, the J call TRBJ2-2; TRBD1 aligns across 7 bases. CDR3 DNA: TGTGCCAGCTCACCAGGGAACAGGGGATATAGCACCGGGGAGCTGTTTTTT. Encoded protein: CASSPGNRGYSTGELFF.